The source of this T cell receptor (beta chain) is a study of T cell repertoires in cytomegalovirus infection. On the study more broadly: The study used recently identified HLA-C-restricted and well-studied HLA-B-restricted CMV epitopes.

With regard to this clonotype: The antigen remains undetermined.

TCRdb reanalysed the reads using MiXCR and keeps one entry per CDR3 protein. The data hold approximately 300,000 distinct CDR3 sequences, with almost 30% observed a single time. The receptor's source is a human donor in good health (CMV status not recorded). Some clones in this sample may be carry-over from other donors' samples. The sample here was cultured PBMCs, taken from culture after CMV antigen stimulation.

The CDR3 spells CASSLTGQYNEQFF. CDR3 DNA sequence: TGTGCCAGCAGCTTAACGGGACAATACAATGAGCAGTTCTTC. The chain joins TRBV7-3 to TRBJ2-1, with D tentatively TRBD1 (6 bases). CDR3 length: 14 residues. In germline, CDR1 is SGHTA, CDR2 FQGTGA. Trimming pared 0 bases from V and 4 bases from J, leaving 7 bases between.